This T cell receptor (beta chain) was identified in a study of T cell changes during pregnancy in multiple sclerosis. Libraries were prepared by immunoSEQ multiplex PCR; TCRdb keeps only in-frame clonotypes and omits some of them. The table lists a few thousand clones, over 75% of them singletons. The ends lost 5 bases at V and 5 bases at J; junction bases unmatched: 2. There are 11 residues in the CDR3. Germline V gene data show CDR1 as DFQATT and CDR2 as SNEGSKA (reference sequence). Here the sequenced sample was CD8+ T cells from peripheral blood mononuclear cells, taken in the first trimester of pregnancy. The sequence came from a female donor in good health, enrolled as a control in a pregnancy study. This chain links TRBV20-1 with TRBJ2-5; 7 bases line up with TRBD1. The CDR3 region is CSAEDRETQYF. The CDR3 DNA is TGCAGTGCTGAGGACAGGGAGACCCAGTACTTC.